This T cell receptor (beta chain) appears in the sequencing data of a study of blood T cell repertoires in COVID-19. Study information: Nucleic acid was either cDNA or gDNA, and it came from T cells, B-cell-depleted T cells, or PBMCs.

The study drew participants aged about 18 to 90 years from some 24 US areas. Among Cohort 3 donors, those recovered had two negative PCRs, clearance, or symptom resolution. This CDR3 has 14 residues. Germline V CDR1 and CDR2: SQVTM, ANQGSEA. Deletions cut 5 bases from V and 5 bases from J, with 19 bases between. The protocol was immunoSEQ multiplex PCR, while the TCRdb copy is restricted to in-frame clones and leaves out a portion. This table holds more than 450,000 clones, approximately 90% found once. This clonotype was sampled from a woman between 18 and 29 years old who had recovered from COVID-19. The V and J genes are TRBV29-1 and TRBJ2-7, with D tentatively TRBD1 (5 bases). Sequenced input: PBMCs or T cells enriched from blood (not recorded which). In DNA form, the CDR3 reads TGCAGCGTTTCTATCGACAGCCGTTTCAACGAGCAGTACTTC. Its translation is CSVSIDSRFNEQYF.